Listed here is a single T cell receptor (beta chain). Extracted from the samples, RNA was reverse transcribed into cDNA to serve as the sequencing template. Data came from immunoSEQ multiplex PCR; TCRdb stores just in-frame clones and leaves some out. The repertoire holds roughly 150,000 clones, under 60% seen once, with roughly 19% in the top ten. The record originates from a study of CD8+ T cells in alopecia areata. This sample comprised CD8+ T cells sorted from blood, obtained at week 0. This TCR derives from a human donor with alopecia areata.

The CDR3 here is CASSVGTGELFF. CDR3 sequence (DNA): TGTGCCAGCAGTGTGGGCACCGGGGAGCTGTTTTTT. The V and J genes are TRBV25-1 and TRBJ2-2; D remains unclear. The V gene's germline CDR1 is MGHDK and CDR2 SYGVNS. V was shortened by 4 bases and J by 4 bases, with 4 bases between the two germline ends. The CDR3 runs 12 residues.